The 17 T cell receptor beta chains below come from one sample, sequenced in a study of blood T cells in healthy people across ages. Next came a second PCR, run for roughly 6 to 11 cycles, which used a sample-barcoded 5' primer along with a J-beta primer mix. In TCRdb, the 5' RACE reads were re-called with MiXCR into one record per CDR3 protein. The sample includes hundreds of thousands of distinct CDR3 sequences, over 40% of them seen just once. The sample was blood. The receptors here all came from an elderly man in good health.

This chain uses TRBV11-3 with TRBJ2-1; 9 bases align to TRBD2. J was trimmed by 6 bases and V by 5 bases; bases with no gene match: 11. Germline CDR1 and CDR2: SGHNT and YENEEA. The CDR3 length is 16 residues. Here the CDR3 reads CASSPRGAGGCNEQFF. The CDR3 bases are TGTGCCAGCAGCCCCCGAGGAGCGGGGGGCTGCAATGAGCAGTTCTTC.

The V call is TRBV4-1, the J call TRBJ1-2; a possible D gene is TRBD1 (6 bases). V dropped 1 base and J dropped 4 bases, with 13 bases sitting between them. Germline V gene sequence: CDR1 MGHRA, CDR2 YSYEKL. This CDR3 is 15 amino acids long. The CDR3 nucleotides are TGCGCCAGCAGCCAAGGCCAGGGGAGGGGCTATGGCTACACCTTC. It is translated as CASSQGQGRGYGYTF.

This chain connects TRBV27 to TRBJ2-3; unclear D gene. The CDR3 is 15 amino acids. The V gene lost 6 bases and the J gene lost 3 bases, with 16 bases spanning the gap. In germline, CDR1 is MNHEY, CDR2 SMNVEV (reference sequence). The CDR3 DNA reads as TGTGCCAGCAGACCCCCGCCCCTAGGGACAGATACGCAGTATTTT. Amino acids: CASRPPPLGTDTQYF.

This clonotype was recorded at least ten times. V and J are TRBV5-1 and TRBJ2-3; TRBD1 matches 9 bases. The CDR3 covers 17 residues. V was clipped by 0 bases and J by 3 bases; unmatched bases: 8. The germline gives CDR1 SGHRS, CDR2 YFSETQ. CDR3 sequence: CASSLDGTGSMTDTQYF. In DNA, the CDR3 is TGCGCCAGCAGCTTGGATGGGACAGGGAGTATGACAGATACGCAGTATTTT. The full variable domain, in which reference TRBV5-1 and TRBJ2-3 provide the parts outside the CDR3, is KAGVTQTPRYLIKTRGQQVTLSCSPISGHRSVSWYQQTPGQGLQFLFEYFSETQRNKGNFPGRFSGRQFSNSRSEMNVSTLELGDSALYLCASSLDGTGSMTDTQYFGPGTRLTVL.

V gene TRBV7-2 combines with J gene TRBJ1-1; D is unresolved. The length of the CDR3 is 9 residues. Germline CDR1 reads SGHTA; CDR2 reads FQGNSA. V was pared by 4 bases and J by 9 bases, with 3 bases between. The CDR3 region has the DNA TGTGCCAGCAGCTCCAAAGCTTTCTTT. It codes for CASSSKAFF.

To note about this clonotype: A clone one base away is much larger, so this may be a read error. This rearrangement joins TRBV4-3 to TRBJ2-7; weak D call: TRBD1 (5 bases). Germline CDR1 reads LGHNA; CDR2 reads YSLEER. This CDR3 contains 14 residues. The CDR3 region has the DNA TGCGCCAGCAGCCAAACAACTCAGGGATACGTGCAGTACTTC. Its protein is CASSQTTQGYVQYF.

This clonotype was seen ten or more times. J is TRBJ2-7 and V is TRBV29-1; 10 bases agree with TRBD1. CDR1 is SQVTM, CDR2 ANQGSEA, per germline. Trimming at V came to 4 bases and at J to 3 bases, leaving 6 bases not matched to a gene. CDR3 size: 14 residues. CDR3 amino acids: CSVVSWTGGYEQYF. The DNA for the CDR3 is TGCAGCGTTGTCTCTTGGACAGGGGGCTACGAGCAGTACTTC.

The V call is TRBV10-2, the J call TRBJ1-4; D is uncertain. V was pared by 6 bases and J by 3 bases, with 5 bases between. CDR3 length: 12 residues. Germline CDR1 reads WSHSY; CDR2 reads SAAADI. CDR3 residues: CASRGSNEKLFF. The CDR3 DNA reads as TGCGCCAGCAGGGGCTCTAATGAAAAACTGTTTTTT.

This clonotype was seen a handful of times. The V call is TRBV29-1, the J call TRBJ2-7; D gene ambiguous. The ends were cut back, 5 bases at V and 1 base at J, with 9 bases in the middle. Germline CDR1 SQVTM, CDR2 ANQGSEA. The CDR3 length is 12 residues. CDR3 coding DNA: TGCAGCGTTTGTGAAGAATCCTACGAGCAGTACTTC. Encoded protein: CSVCEESYEQYF.

The chain links TRBV29-1 to TRBJ2-4; 10 positions match TRBD1. Trimming took 3 bases from V and 2 from J; bases not matched to a gene: 4. Looked up from germline, CDR1 is SQVTM and CDR2 is ANQGSEA. The CDR3 contains 15 residues. The CDR3 coding sequence is TGCAGCGTTGAGGACAGGGGGGAACCCAAAAACATTCAGTACTTC. This gives the protein CSVEDRGEPKNIQYF.

There are a few counts of this clonotype. The chain links TRBV28 to TRBJ1-1; no reliable D call. V was clipped by 7 bases and J by 1 base, with 10 bases between them. Germline CDR1 is MDHEN and CDR2 is SYDVKM. The CDR3 has 13 amino acids. The CDR3 DNA sequence: TGTGCCAGCATTGAGGGCCGGAACACTGAAGCTTTCTTT. Translating gives CASIEGRNTEAFF.

The CDR3 region is CASSLSPGHGIEQYF. CDR3 nucleotides: TGTGCCAGCAGCTTATCCCCGGGACATGGTATTGAGCAGTACTTC. The rearrangement joins TRBV7-2 to TRBJ2-5, with D possibly being TRBD1 (6 bases). V was shortened by 2 bases and J by 11 bases, with 21 bases between the two germline ends. There are 15 residues in the CDR3. Germline V gene data show CDR1 as SGHTA and CDR2 as FQGNSA.

The V call is TRBV6-2 or TRBV6-3, the J call TRBJ2-7; no definite D call. Per the germline V gene, CDR1 is MNHEY and CDR2 is SVGEGT. Trimming removed 6 bases from V and 7 bases from J, with 22 bases in between. The CDR3 contains 15 residues. The CDR3 sequence: CASSPVGPFGNEQYF. In DNA form, the CDR3 reads TGTGCCAGCAGCCCCGTAGGCCCATTTGGGAATGAGCAGTACTTC.

This clonotype was detected only a few times. The chain uses TRBV20-1 and TRBJ2-4; TRBD1 aligns across 7 bases. The trim removed 1 base at V and 3 bases at J, leaving 15 bases unmatched. Germline V lookup: CDR1 DFQATT, CDR2 SNEGSKA (reference sequence). This CDR3 spans 18 amino acids. The CDR3 loop is CSARGPGGGGIGKNIQYF. DNA for the CDR3: TGCAGTGCTAGAGGGCCAGGGGGTGGGGGAATTGGCAAAAACATTCAGTACTTC.

This clonotype was counted a few times. The chain uses TRBV20-1 and TRBJ2-5; D gene uncertain. This CDR3 is built from 13 residues. Germline CDR1 DFQATT, CDR2 SNEGSKA (reference sequence). Trimming left V 3 bases short and J 4 bases short, with 12 bases between. CDR3 in amino acids: CSASWGLGETQYF. The CDR3 DNA reads TGCAGTGCTAGCTGGGGATTGGGAGAGACCCAGTACTTC.

This clonotype has a count of ten or more. The chain couples TRBV7-2 to TRBJ2-7, with TRBD1 matching 11 bases. CDR3 size: 16 residues. V was pared by 4 bases and J by 3 bases, with 8 bases of the junction left unmatched. CDR1 and CDR2 from the germline V gene are SGHTA and FQGNSA. Here the CDR3 DNA reads TGTGCCAGCAGCTCGGACAGGGGGCGGGTGGGCTACGAGCAGTACTTC. It yields the protein CASSSDRGRVGYEQYF. Supplemented by reference TRBV7-2 and TRBJ2-7, the full variable domain reads GAGVSQSPSNKVTEKGKDVELRCDPISGHTALYWYRQSLGQGLEFLIYFQGNSAPDKSGLPSDRFSAERTGGSVSTLTIQRTQQEDSAVYLCASSSDRGRVGYEQYFGPGTRLTVT.

The gene calls are TRBV6-1 and TRBJ1-4; D might be TRBD1 (5 bases). The germline V and J ends were trimmed by 6 bases and 1 base, with 12 bases remaining between them. The CDR3 sequence is 15 residues long. CDR1 is MNHNS, CDR2 SASEGT, per germline. Written as DNA, the CDR3 is TGTGCCAGCAGCAGGGAGCCCCGAACTAATGAAAAACTGTTTTTT. It specifies CASSREPRTNEKLFF.